The 28 T cell receptor beta chains presented below share a single source sample, sequenced in a study of cytomegalovirus exposure and HLA in healthy donors. Primers: 60 Vbeta forward and 13 Jbeta reverse. Profiled with immunoSEQ multiplex PCR; TCRdb holds only in-frame clones, not every one. The table records 150,000 to 200,000 clones, around 78% of them present only once. The sample taken for sequencing was PBMCs. All receptors derive from a man aged 35-49 years in good health and CMV-seronegative.

This rearrangement joins TRBV21-1 to TRBJ2-1; the table's D gene call, TRBD2, was not cross checked with the DNA. TRBV21-1 is an annotated pseudogene. This CDR3 contains 16 residues. CDR3 sequence reads: CASSKWLAGSYNEQFF. The CDR3 DNA follows: TGTGCCAGCAGCAAATGGTTAGCGGGCTCCTACAATGAGCAGTTCTTC.

The CDR3 region is CSVVIGDVLTF. The CDR3 bases are TGCAGCGTTGTAATAGGGGACGTCCTGACTTTC. The chain employs TRBV29-1 and TRBJ2-6; D is possibly TRBD1 (5 bases). CDR1 is SQVTM, CDR2 ANQGSEA, per germline. V was trimmed by 4 bases and J by 11 bases, leaving 9 bases between them. The CDR3 has 11 amino acids.

The rearrangement uses TRBV10-3 and TRBJ1-6; D is unresolved. Trimming cost V 4 bases and J 7 bases, with 11 bases left between them. The CDR3 runs to 14 residues. In germline, CDR1 is ENHRY, CDR2 SYGVKD. The CDR3 is CAISVQRVNSPLHF. The CDR3 DNA is TGTGCCATCAGTGTACAGCGGGTAAATTCACCCCTCCACTTT.

This clone was recorded once. The J gene is TRBJ2-1, the V gene TRBV6-6, with 7 bases aligning to TRBD2. The ends lost 5 bases at V and 10 bases at J; junction bases unmatched: 2. From germline, CDR1 is MNHNY and CDR2 SVGAGI (reference sequence). The CDR3 runs to 11 residues. The CDR3 spells CASSVLAEQFF. CDR3 coding DNA: TGTGCCAGCAGTGTACTAGCGGAGCAGTTCTTC.

In its sample, this clone was seen a few times. V is TRBV7-9 and J is TRBJ2-1; unclear D gene. V lost 1 base and J lost 9, with 7 bases in between. This CDR3 has 12 residues. The germline V gene has CDR1 SEHNR and CDR2 FQNEAQ (reference sequence). The CDR3, as DNA: TGTGCCAGCAGCTTAGAAGCGCCTGAGCAGTTCTTC. Translated, it gives CASSLEAPEQFF.

The chain has TRBV5-1 and TRBJ2-7; D not certain. Trimming took 0 bases from V and 6 from J, leaving 13 bases between them. The germline V gene encodes CDR1 SGHRS and CDR2 YFSETQ. The CDR3 is 14 amino acids. The CDR3 here is CASSLGREASEQYF. In DNA form, the CDR3 reads TGCGCCAGCAGCTTGGGGAGAGAGGCCTCCGAGCAGTACTTC.

This sequence joins TRBV15 and TRBJ2-7; weak D call: TRBD1 (6 bases). The CDR3 is 13 amino acids. Germline-derived CDR1 and CDR2 are LNHNV and YYDKDF (reference sequence). V lost 8 bases and J lost 5, with 16 bases in between. The CDR3: CATGGPLTNEQYF. In DNA, the CDR3 is TGTGCCACCGGGGGCCCCTTGACCAACGAGCAGTACTTC. Variable domain in full (rest from reference TRBV15 and TRBJ2-7): DAMVIQNPRYQVTQFGKPVTLSCSQTLNHNVMYWYQQKSSQAPKLLFHYYDKDFNNEADTPDNFQSRRPNTSFCFLDIRSPGLGDTAMYLCATGGPLTNEQYFGPGTRLTVT.

The chain joins TRBV9 to TRBJ1-1; D not certain. The CDR3 covers 15 residues. CDR1 is SGDLS, CDR2 YYNGEE, per germline. V gave up 0 bases and J gave up 1 base, with 10 bases separating them. The DNA of the CDR3 is TGTGCCAGCAGCGTAGTGGCAGGCCCGAACACTGAAGCTTTCTTT. It translates to CASSVVAGPNTEAFF.

The chain combines TRBV6-5 with TRBJ1-5; D is unresolved. Germline CDR1 is MNHEY and CDR2 is SVGAGI. Trimming stripped 2 bases from V and 9 bases from J, with 11 bases between. This CDR3 has 13 amino acids. DNA of the CDR3: TGTGCCAGCAGTTACCGTTTAGGGAGGCCCCAGCATTTT. This codes for CASSYRLGRPQHF.

This chain connects TRBV19 to TRBJ2-7, with D perhaps TRBD1 (5 bases). The CDR3 covers 14 residues. From germline, CDR1 is LNHDA and CDR2 SQIVND (reference sequence). V lost 3 bases, J lost 0 bases, and 9 bases lay in between. The CDR3 coding sequence is TGTGCCAGTAGTATGGGGCGAAGCTCCTACGAGCAGTACTTC. As protein: CASSMGRSSYEQYF.

The chain joins TRBV27 to TRBJ1-2, with D unclear. This CDR3 region has 11 residues. Germline values: CDR1 MNHEY, CDR2 SMNVEV (reference sequence). Between the trimmed V and J ends, which lost 10 bases and 10 bases, there was a span of 16 bases. DNA for the CDR3: TGTGCCACCAGGCAGGCCGTGGACTACACCTTC. Translated, it gives CATRQAVDYTF.

Only one count was recorded for this clone. The gene calls are TRBV5-6 and TRBJ2-5; D is undetermined. The CDR3 is made up of 14 amino acids. Germline V gene lookup returns CDR1 SGHDT and CDR2 YYEEEE. V was trimmed by 4 bases and J by 4 bases, leaving 14 bases between them. CDR3 sequence reads: CASSLPTPGETQYF. The CDR3 coding sequence is TGTGCCAGCAGCCTCCCTACCCCAGGAGAGACCCAGTACTTC.

This clone was seen a handful of times. The chain has TRBV6-1 and TRBJ2-7, with a weak D call TRBD1 (6 bases). The CDR3 totals 13 residues. Trimming removed 11 bases from V and 1 base from J, with 15 bases in between. Germline lookup yields CDR1 MNHNS and CDR2 SASEGT. The CDR3 is CACQAGVSYEQYF. CDR3 DNA: TGTGCCTGCCAGGCAGGGGTTTCCTACGAGCAGTACTTC.

The rearrangement links TRBV6-1 to TRBJ1-1; no clear D. Germline assignment: CDR1 MNHNS and CDR2 SASEGT. This CDR3 contains 14 residues. V shed 2 bases and J shed 2 bases, with 9 bases lying between them. The CDR3 coding sequence is TGTGCCAGCAGTGAAACAGTTTTTAACACTGAAGCTTTCTTT. Translation gives CASSETVFNTEAFF.

V usage is TRBV5-1 and J usage is TRBJ2-1; D gene unclear. In germline, CDR1 is SGHRS, CDR2 YFSETQ. The germline V and J ends were trimmed by 0 bases and 8 bases, with 3 bases remaining between them. This CDR3 is built from 11 residues. The CDR3 nucleotides are TGCGCCAGCAGCTTGGTCGATGAGCAGTTCTTC. Its translation is CASSLVDEQFF.

The V call is TRBV2, the J call TRBJ1-5; possible D gene TRBD1, 6 bases. The CDR3 is 15 amino acids. Looked up from germline, CDR1 is SNHLY and CDR2 is FYNNEI. The V and J ends lost 9 bases and 4 bases respectively, with 19 bases between them. In nucleotides, the CDR3 is TGTGCCAGTGGGAGGGTTTCGGGGGCTAATCAGCCCCAGCATTTT. Translating it yields CASGRVSGANQPQHF.

The J gene is TRBJ1-1, the V gene TRBV4-1; weak D call: TRBD1 (5 bases). The CDR3 runs to 17 residues. Trimming left V 0 bases short and J 11 bases short, with 25 bases between. In germline, CDR1 is MGHRA, CDR2 YSYEKL. The CDR3 DNA is TGCGCCAGCAGCCAAGATCAGCGGGGGAGCCTCGGTTTGTCGGCTTTCTTT. Amino acids: CASSQDQRGSLGLSAFF.

The V call is TRBV30, the J call TRBJ2-1; 8 bases are a match to TRBD2. The J segment lost 10 bases and the V segment lost 3 bases, leaving 11 bases of the junction unmatched. Germline CDR1 reads GTSNPN; CDR2 reads SVGIG (reference sequence). This CDR3 comprises 14 residues. The CDR3 bases are TGTGCCTGGAGGGGTCCGGGAGGGCCCCGAGAGCAGTTCTTC. Amino acids: CAWRGPGGPREQFF.

The chain combines TRBV9 with TRBJ2-2, with a possible D match to TRBD1 (5 bases). The germline V gene has CDR1 SGDLS and CDR2 YYNGEE. The CDR3 is made up of 16 amino acids. Trimming took off 0 bases at V and 7 bases at J, with 16 bases between the two ends. CDR3 coding DNA: TGTGCCAGCAGCGTAGCTGGTTCAGGGATTGGCGGGGAGCTGTTTTTT. It yields the protein CASSVAGSGIGGELFF.

The chain employs TRBV6-4 and TRBJ1-1; D possibly corresponds to TRBD1 (5 bases). V lost 6 bases and J 2 bases, leaving 16 bases between the germline ends. This CDR3 has 15 amino acids. Germline values: CDR1 MRHNA, CDR2 SNTAGT. CDR3 DNA sequence: TGTGCCAGCAGAATTTTGTTGGACAAAAACACTGAAGCTTTCTTT. It yields the protein CASRILLDKNTEAFF.

The chain uses TRBV30 and TRBJ2-5; 9 bases fit TRBD1. The J segment lost 7 bases and the V segment lost 4 bases, leaving 10 bases of the junction unmatched. Germline-derived CDR1 and CDR2 are GTSNPN and SVGIG (reference sequence). This CDR3 contains 14 residues. Here the CDR3 DNA reads TGTGCCTGGAAACAAACAGGGGGCCCAAGGACCCAGTACTTC. Its protein is CAWKQTGGPRTQYF.

The chain couples TRBV27 to TRBJ1-1; TRBD1 matches at 7 bases. The V segment lost 7 bases and the J segment 7 bases; nucleotides outside the gene matches: 18. Germline V lookup: CDR1 MNHEY, CDR2 SMNVEV (reference sequence). CDR3 length: 16 amino acids. CDR3 nucleotide sequence: TGTGCCAGCACCTCGGATATCCTGACAGGGCTAAATGAAGCTTTCTTT. Residues: CASTSDILTGLNEAFF.

The J gene is TRBJ2-1, the V gene TRBV7-9; D is ambiguous. CDR3 length equals 12 residues. Trimming pared 4 bases from V and 7 bases from J, leaving 8 bases between. Germline CDR1 reads SEHNR; CDR2 reads FQNEAQ (reference sequence). CDR3 sequence reads: CASSSLMNEQFF. The CDR3 nucleotides are TGTGCCAGCAGCTCTCTTATGAATGAGCAGTTCTTC.

Note on this clone: Other DNA variants within this sample encode the same CDR3. This chain joins TRBV27 and TRBJ2-7; D may be TRBD1 (6 bases). Trimming removed 4 bases at V and 6 bases at J, with 10 bases between. Germline V gene data show CDR1 as MNHEY and CDR2 as SMNVEV (reference sequence). The CDR3 totals 12 residues. The CDR3 here is CASSSLTGEQYF. CDR3 DNA: TGTGCCAGCAGTTCACTGACAGGCGAGCAGTACTTC.

The chain links TRBV5-3 to TRBJ2-7; D is unclear. TRBV5-3 is an ORF for which the function is uncertain. The CDR3 has 17 residues. Deletions cut 3 bases from V and 2 bases from J, with 21 bases between. For the CDR3, the DNA is TGTGCCAGAAGCTGCCCTCGGTGGCATAAAGCGCCCTACGAGCAGTACTTC. Amino acids: CARSCPRWHKAPYEQYF.

CDR3 amino acids: CASSRQGQTSYEQYF. The CDR3 DNA is TGTGCCAGCAGCAGGCAGGGACAGACGTCCTACGAGCAGTACTTC. The rearrangement joins TRBV5-6 to TRBJ2-7; 7 positions agree with TRBD1. This CDR3 contains 15 residues. The V gene end was trimmed by 4 bases and the J gene end by 1 base; junction bases not matched to a gene: 8. Germline V gene sequence: CDR1 SGHDT, CDR2 YYEEEE.

The chain recombines TRBV5-1 with TRBJ1-4; D not certain. The CDR3 has 14 residues. V lost 5 bases to trimming and J lost 6 bases, with 14 bases between them. Germline V gene lookup returns CDR1 SGHRS and CDR2 YFSETQ. CDR3 loop: CASSLREIDEKLFF. Here the CDR3 DNA reads TGCGCCAGCAGTTTGAGGGAGATAGATGAAAAACTGTTTTTT.

This clone was seen more than once but under ten times. V usage is TRBV6-5 and J usage is TRBJ1-2, with TRBD1 identical over 10 bases. V shed 5 bases, J shed 6 bases, and the junction held 3 bases outside the gene matches. CDR1 and CDR2 from the germline V gene are MNHEY and SVGAGI. The CDR3 sequence is 13 residues long. This CDR3 reads CASSLGQGDGYTF. The DNA of the CDR3 is TGTGCCAGCAGTCTAGGACAGGGGGATGGCTACACCTTC.